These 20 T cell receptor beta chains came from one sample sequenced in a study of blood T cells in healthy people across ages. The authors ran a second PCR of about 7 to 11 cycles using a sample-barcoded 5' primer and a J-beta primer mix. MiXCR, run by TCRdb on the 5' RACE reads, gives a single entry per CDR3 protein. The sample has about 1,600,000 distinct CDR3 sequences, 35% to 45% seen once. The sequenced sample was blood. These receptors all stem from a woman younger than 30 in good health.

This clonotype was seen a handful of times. CDR3 sequence: CASSGVGNQPQHF. The CDR3 region has the DNA TGTGCCAGCAGTGGAGTGGGAAATCAGCCCCAGCATTTT. The chain is built from TRBV2 and TRBJ1-5; D call uncertain. Germline loops: CDR1 SNHLY, CDR2 FYNNEI. Trimming took 4 bases from V and 4 from J, leaving 8 bases between them. The CDR3 is 13 residues long.

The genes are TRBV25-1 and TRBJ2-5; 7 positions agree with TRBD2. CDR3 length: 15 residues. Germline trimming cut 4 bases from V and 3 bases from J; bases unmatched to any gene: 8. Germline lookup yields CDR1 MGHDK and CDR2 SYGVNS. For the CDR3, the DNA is TGTGCCAGCAGTGGGCGGGGGACGGTGAAAGAGACCCAGTACTTC. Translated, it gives CASSGRGTVKETQYF.

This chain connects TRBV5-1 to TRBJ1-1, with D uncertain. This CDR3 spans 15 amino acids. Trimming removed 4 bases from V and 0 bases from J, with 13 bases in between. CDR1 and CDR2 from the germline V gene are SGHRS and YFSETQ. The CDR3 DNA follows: TGCGCCAGCAGCCCGGAGGAGGCCATGAACACTGAAGCTTTCTTT. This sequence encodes CASSPEEAMNTEAFF.

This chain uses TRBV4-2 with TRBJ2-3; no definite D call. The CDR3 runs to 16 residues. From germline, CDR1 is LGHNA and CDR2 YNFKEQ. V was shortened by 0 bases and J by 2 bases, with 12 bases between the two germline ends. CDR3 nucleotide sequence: TGTGCCAGCAGCCAAGATGTCCTCAGGTACACAGATACGCAGTATTTT. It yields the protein CASSQDVLRYTDTQYF.

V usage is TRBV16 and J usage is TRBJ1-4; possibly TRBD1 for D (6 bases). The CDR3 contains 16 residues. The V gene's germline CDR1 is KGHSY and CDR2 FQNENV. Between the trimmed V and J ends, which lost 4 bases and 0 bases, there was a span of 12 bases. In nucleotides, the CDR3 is TGTGCCAGCAGCCTCCAACAGGGAGCAACTAATGAAAAACTGTTTTTT. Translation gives CASSLQQGATNEKLFF.

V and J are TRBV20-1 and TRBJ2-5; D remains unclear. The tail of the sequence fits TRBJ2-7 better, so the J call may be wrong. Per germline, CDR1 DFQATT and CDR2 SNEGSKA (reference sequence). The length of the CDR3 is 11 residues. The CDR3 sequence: CSARGGFEQYF. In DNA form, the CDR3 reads TGCAGTGCTAGAGGGGGTTTCGAGCAGTACTTC.

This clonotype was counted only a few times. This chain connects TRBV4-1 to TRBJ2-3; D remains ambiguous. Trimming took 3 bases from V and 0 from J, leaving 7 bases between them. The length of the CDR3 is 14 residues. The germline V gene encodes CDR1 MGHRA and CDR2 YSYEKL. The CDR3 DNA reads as TGCGCCAGCAGCCATGAACAGAGCACAGATACGCAGTATTTT. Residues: CASSHEQSTDTQYF.

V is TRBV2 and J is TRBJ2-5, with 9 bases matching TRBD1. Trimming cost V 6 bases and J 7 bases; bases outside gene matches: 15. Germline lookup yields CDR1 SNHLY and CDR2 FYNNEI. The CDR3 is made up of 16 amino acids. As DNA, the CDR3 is TGTGCCAGCAGACTTTTCGGGACAGGGCTTCCAGGGACCCAGTACTTC. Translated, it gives CASRLFGTGLPGTQYF.

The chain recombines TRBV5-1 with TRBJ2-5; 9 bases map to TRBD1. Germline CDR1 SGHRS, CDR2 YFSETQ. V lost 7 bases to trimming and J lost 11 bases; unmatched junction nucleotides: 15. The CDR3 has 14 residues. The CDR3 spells CASQQGAGYNEQYF. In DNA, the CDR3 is TGCGCCAGCCAACAGGGGGCGGGGTACAATGAGCAGTACTTC.

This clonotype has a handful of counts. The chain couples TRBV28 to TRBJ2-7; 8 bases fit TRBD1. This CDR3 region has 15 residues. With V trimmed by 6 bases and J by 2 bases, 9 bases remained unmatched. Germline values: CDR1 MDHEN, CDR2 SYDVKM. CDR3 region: CASSPRTGKAYEQYF. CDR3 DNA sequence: TGTGCCAGCAGCCCTAGGACAGGGAAAGCCTACGAGCAGTACTTC.

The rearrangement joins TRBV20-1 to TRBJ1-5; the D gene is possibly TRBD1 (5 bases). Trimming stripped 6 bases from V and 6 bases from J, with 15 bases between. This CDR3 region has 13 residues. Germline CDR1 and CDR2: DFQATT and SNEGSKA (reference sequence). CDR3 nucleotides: TGCAGTGCCCAGGGTCACGGGGTTCAGCCCCAGCATTTT. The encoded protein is CSAQGHGVQPQHF.

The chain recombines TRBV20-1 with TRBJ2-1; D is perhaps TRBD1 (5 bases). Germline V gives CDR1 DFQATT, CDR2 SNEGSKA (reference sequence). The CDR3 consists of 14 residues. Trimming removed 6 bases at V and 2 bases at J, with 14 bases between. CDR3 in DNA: TGCAGTGCCTCGACAGTATCGCCCTACAATGAGCAGTTCTTC. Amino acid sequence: CSASTVSPYNEQFF.

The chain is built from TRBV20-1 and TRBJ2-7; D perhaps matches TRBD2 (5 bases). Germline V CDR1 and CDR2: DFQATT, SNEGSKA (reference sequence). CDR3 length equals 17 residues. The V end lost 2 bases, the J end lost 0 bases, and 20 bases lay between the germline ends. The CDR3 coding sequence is TGCAGTGCTAGACCCAACCGCGGGCGGGTGAGCTCCTACGAGCAGTACTTC. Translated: CSARPNRGRVSSYEQYF.

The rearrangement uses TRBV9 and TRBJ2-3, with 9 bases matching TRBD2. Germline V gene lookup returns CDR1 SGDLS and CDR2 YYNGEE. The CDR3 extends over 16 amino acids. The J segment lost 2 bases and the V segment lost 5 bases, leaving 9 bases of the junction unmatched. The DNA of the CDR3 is TGTGCCAGCAGTGCCATTGCGGGGGGGGTCACAGATACGCAGTATTTT. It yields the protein CASSAIAGGVTDTQYF.

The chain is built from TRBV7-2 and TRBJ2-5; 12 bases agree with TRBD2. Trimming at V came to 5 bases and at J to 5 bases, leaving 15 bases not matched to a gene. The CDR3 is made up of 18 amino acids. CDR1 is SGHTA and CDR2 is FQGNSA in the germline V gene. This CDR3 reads CASSGMTSGGPAVETQYF. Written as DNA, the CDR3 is TGTGCCAGCAGCGGGATGACTAGCGGGGGTCCCGCTGTCGAGACCCAGTACTTC.

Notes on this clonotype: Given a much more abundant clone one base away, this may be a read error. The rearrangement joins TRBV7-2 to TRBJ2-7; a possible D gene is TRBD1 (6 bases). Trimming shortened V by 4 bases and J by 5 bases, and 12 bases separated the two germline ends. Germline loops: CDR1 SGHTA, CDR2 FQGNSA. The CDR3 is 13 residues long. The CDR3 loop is CASSSGRGDEQYF. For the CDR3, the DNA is TGTGCCAGCAGCTCAGGCAGGGGAGACGAGCAGTACTTC.

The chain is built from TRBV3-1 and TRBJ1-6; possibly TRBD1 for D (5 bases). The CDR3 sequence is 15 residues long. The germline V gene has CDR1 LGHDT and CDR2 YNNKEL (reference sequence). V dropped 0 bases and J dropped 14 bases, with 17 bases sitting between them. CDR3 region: CASSQEGTGFCTLHF. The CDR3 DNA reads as TGTGCCAGCAGCCAAGAAGGGACGGGATTTTGTACCCTCCACTTT.

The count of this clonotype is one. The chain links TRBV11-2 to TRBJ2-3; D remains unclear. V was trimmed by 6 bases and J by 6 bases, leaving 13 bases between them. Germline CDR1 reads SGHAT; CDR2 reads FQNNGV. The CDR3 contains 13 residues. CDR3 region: CASRAGYGDTQYF. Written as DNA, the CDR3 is TGTGCCAGCAGGGCCGGGTATGGGGATACGCAGTATTTT.

The DNA of the CDR3 is TGTGCCAGCGGCCCCCCACTAGCGGGAGGAAGGGTGGCCGGGGAGCTGTTTTTT. It yields the protein CASGPPLAGGRVAGELFF. The V call is TRBV6-1, the J call TRBJ2-2; 12 bases are shared with TRBD2. J gave up 6 bases and V 8 bases, and 16 bases lay outside the gene matches. The CDR3 runs to 18 residues. The V gene's germline CDR1 is MNHNS and CDR2 SASEGT.

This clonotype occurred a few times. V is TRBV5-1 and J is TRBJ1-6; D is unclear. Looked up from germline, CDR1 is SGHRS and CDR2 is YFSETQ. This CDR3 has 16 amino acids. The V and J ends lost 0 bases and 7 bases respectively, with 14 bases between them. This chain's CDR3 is CASSLDLRRENSPLHF. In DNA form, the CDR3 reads TGCGCCAGCAGCTTGGATCTGAGGAGGGAGAATTCACCCCTCCACTTT.